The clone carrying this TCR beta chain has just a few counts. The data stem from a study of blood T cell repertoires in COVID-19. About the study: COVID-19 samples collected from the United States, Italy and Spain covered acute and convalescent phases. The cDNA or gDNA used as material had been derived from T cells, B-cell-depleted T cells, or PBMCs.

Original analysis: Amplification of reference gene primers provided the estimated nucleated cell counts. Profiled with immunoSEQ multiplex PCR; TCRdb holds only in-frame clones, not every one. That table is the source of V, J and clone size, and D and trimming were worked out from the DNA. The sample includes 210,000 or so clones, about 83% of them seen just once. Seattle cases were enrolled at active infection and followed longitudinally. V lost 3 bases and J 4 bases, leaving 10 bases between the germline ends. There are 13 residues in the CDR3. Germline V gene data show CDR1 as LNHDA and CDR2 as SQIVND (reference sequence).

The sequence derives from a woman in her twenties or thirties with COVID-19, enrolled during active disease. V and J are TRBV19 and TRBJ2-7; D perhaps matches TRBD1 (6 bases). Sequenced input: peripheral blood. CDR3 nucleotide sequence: TGTGCCAGTAGTATGTTGGGGGCATACGAGCAGTACTTC. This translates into CASSMLGAYEQYF.